The 4 T cell receptor beta chains given below trace back to one sample, sequenced in a study of early T cells in non-severe SARS-CoV-2 infection. Using its own MiXCR run on the 5' RACE reads, TCRdb lists one record per CDR3 protein. The sample consists of 70,000 or so distinct CDR3 sequences, roughly 13% of them appearing once. The sequencing input was whole blood. The receptors were sampled from an adult who was a healthcare worker with PCR-confirmed SARS-CoV-2 infection or an uninfected control (not recorded which).

This chain links TRBV27 with TRBJ2-7, with 9 bases that match TRBD1. Germline loops: CDR1 MNHEY, CDR2 SMNVEV (reference sequence). The CDR3 has 16 amino acids. With V trimmed by 0 bases and J by 5 bases, 8 bases remained unmatched. CDR3 DNA: TGTGCCAGCAGTTTATCCGGGACAGGGCTGTTCGACGAGCAGTACTTC. As protein: CASSLSGTGLFDEQYF.

This clonotype has at least ten counts. This chain connects TRBV11-2 to TRBJ2-1; tentative D call: TRBD2 (6 bases). From germline, CDR1 is SGHAT and CDR2 FQNNGV. The V end was cut by 1 base, the J end by 9 bases, with 19 bases between. CDR3 length: 16 residues. As DNA, the CDR3 is TGTGCCAGCAGCTTAGCGGGAGTAGGCGGGTTGGGTGAGCAGTTCTTC. Its protein product is CASSLAGVGGLGEQFF.

The V call is TRBV6-5, the J call TRBJ2-7, with TRBD1 identical over 10 bases. The CDR3 runs to 15 residues. Per germline, CDR1 MNHEY and CDR2 SVGAGI. J lost 4 bases, V lost 5 bases, and 8 bases had no gene match. The CDR3 DNA follows: TGTGCCAGCAGTCGACCGACAGGGGGCTTATACGAGCAGTACTTC. Translation: CASSRPTGGLYEQYF.

This clonotype showed up many times. DNA of the CDR3: TGTGCCAGCAGCTTAGGCCCGGACAGATACAATGAGCAGTTCTTC. Protein product: CASSLGPDRYNEQFF. J is TRBJ2-1 and V is TRBV11-3, with a weak D call TRBD1 (6 bases). V lost 1 base and J lost 4, with 11 bases in between. In germline, CDR1 is SGHNT, CDR2 YENEEA. There are 15 residues in the CDR3.